This T cell receptor (beta chain) was sequenced for a study of cytomegalovirus exposure and HLA in healthy donors. Concerning this clone: Its matching antigen is unknown.

Trimming removed 7 bases from V and 3 bases from J; junction bases left unmatched: 6. This CDR3 contains 14 residues. The germline CDR1 and CDR2 sequences are GTSNPN and SVGIG (reference sequence). Study-wide findings and caveats: A later analysis appeared to link common viral pathogens to several of the most significant clusters. A later analysis showed HLA-associated TCR beta chains outstripping equally common others in clonal expansion. Prior analysis indicated that the majority of TCR beta V segments exhibited productivity approximately 90% or approximately 30% of the time.

Vbeta (60) and Jbeta (13) primers were used in the PCR. Data came from immunoSEQ multiplex PCR; TCRdb stores just in-frame clones and leaves some out. The sample lists approximately 130,000 clones, roughly 69% occurring once. Sequenced: PBMCs. The receptor was isolated from a human donor in good health. The chain is built from TRBV30 and TRBJ2-1; 10 bases are shared with TRBD2. In nucleotides, the CDR3 is TGTGCCTTTAGGAAGCGGGGGGGCTACAATGAGCAGTTCTTC. Protein: CAFRKRGGYNEQFF.